This T cell receptor (beta chain) appears in the sequencing data of a study of CD4 T cells in relation to SARS-CoV-2 and coronaviruses. Study-level information: TCR beta CDR3s were sequenced after roughly ten-day antigen culture of PBMCs. The negative reference was HIV-1 Nef peptide pool or peptide-free culture. The HLA restriction of the shared crossreactive spike epitopes was mapped.

This clone was recorded once. Antigen specificity is unknown. Sequenced by immunoSEQ multiplex PCR; TCRdb stores in-frame clones only, minus some. The sample includes some 30,000 clones, around 78% of them seen just once. Before the COVID-19 pandemic, during about 2010-2019, CD4+ T cells were taken from unexposed donors. After approximately 10 days of culture, CD4+ T cells were isolated. Cells permitting, SARS-CoV-2 S/N and four cold-coronavirus spikes were tested on unexposed-donor CD4+ T cells. This CDR3 spans 15 amino acids. Per germline, CDR1 MNHEY and CDR2 SVGAGI. Germline trimming cut 8 bases from V and 7 bases from J; bases unmatched to any gene: 14.

The specimen sequenced was CD4+ T cells from PBMCs, cultured in vitro. The chain employs TRBV6-5 and TRBJ2-7; 10 nucleotides line up with TRBD2. This clonotype originated in a human donor in good health. The CDR3 DNA sequence: TGTGCCAGCCCATCTCGGACTAGCGGTCCCGCGGAGCAGTACTTC. This gives the protein CASPSRTSGPAEQYF.